These T cell receptor beta chains were read from a single sample in a study of T cell responses to AZD1222 COVID-19 vaccine. Sequencing was performed with immunoSEQ multiplex PCR; in TCRdb, only in-frame clones are kept and a portion is missing. The sample yields approximately 180,000 clones, around nine tenths seen once. This material consisted of peripheral blood, taken on day 0 of AZD1222 vaccination. These receptors came from an adult in good health. CDR3s include the opening cysteine and the closing phenylalanine or tryptophan. D genes are given only for firm matches. Clone size, where shown, is once, few, many, or a class for clones that have expanded.

J: TRBJ2-7
length: 14
D: TRBD2
size: .
V: TRBV28
DNA: TGTGCCAGCAGTTTTCCAGCGGGGTCCTACGAGCAGTACTTC
CDR3: CASSFPAGSYEQYF

J: TRBJ2-7
length: 15
D: TRBD1
size: .
V: TRBV28
DNA: TGTGCCAGCAGCCCCGTGGGGGACAGGGTCTACGAGCAGTACTTC
CDR3: CASSPVGDRVYEQYF

J: TRBJ2-7
length: 16
D: TRBD2
size: once
V: TRBV27
DNA: TGTGCCAGCAGTTTGTCTAGCGGGAGCGCACTCTACGAGCAGTACTTC
CDR3: CASSLSSGSALYEQYF

J: TRBJ2-3
length: 14
D: .
size: .
V: TRBV10-1
DNA: TGCGCCAGCAGTAGCAGCCGCTTCACAGATACGCAGTATTTT
CDR3: CASSSSRFTDTQYF

J: TRBJ1-5
length: 14
D: .
size: .
V: TRBV25-1
DNA: TGTGCCAGCAGTGAAACAGGGTGGAATCAGCCCCAGCATTTT
CDR3: CASSETGWNQPQHF

J: TRBJ1-5
length: 15
D: .
size: few
V: TRBV6-5
DNA: TGTGCCAGCAGTACCCCGACAGATCTCGTTCAACCCCAGCATTTT
CDR3: CASSTPTDLVQPQHF

J: TRBJ2-3
length: 13
D: .
size: .
V: TRBV10-1
DNA: TGCGCCAGCAGTGCTAATGGGGGGAATACGCAGTATTTT
CDR3: CASSANGGNTQYF

J: TRBJ1-2
length: 15
D: .
size: .
V: TRBV5-4
DNA: TGTGCCAGCAGCTTGGCGGCGGCTGGGGCCTATGGCTACACCTTC
CDR3: CASSLAAAGAYGYTF

J: TRBJ1-1
length: 17
D: .
size: .
V: TRBV2
DNA: TGTGCCAGCAGTGCTTTTTTTTGGACAGCCGCTAACACTGAAGCTTTCTTT
CDR3: CASSAFFWTAANTEAFF

J: TRBJ2-3
length: 14
D: TRBD1
size: .
V: TRBV7-8
DNA: TGTGCCAGCAGCTCTCAGGGGGCAGCGGATACGCAGTATTTT
CDR3: CASSSQGAADTQYF

J: TRBJ2-1
length: 16
D: .
size: .
V: TRBV3-1/TRBV3-2
DNA: TGTGCCAGCAGCCGCACTCTAGGCGGAGAATACAATGAGCAGTTCTTC
CDR3: CASSRTLGGEYNEQFF

J: TRBJ1-3
length: 15
D: .
size: .
V: TRBV11-2
DNA: TGTGCCAGCAGCTTAGGTGCTGGGGCTGGAAACACCATATATTTT
CDR3: CASSLGAGAGNTIYF

J: TRBJ1-3
length: 20
D: .
size: .
V: TRBV28
DNA: TGTGCCAGCAGTGTCATCCGACGGTCTGGAAACACCATATCTGGAAACACCATATATTTT
CDR3: CASSVIRRSGNTISGNTIYF

J: TRBJ1-4
length: 11
D: .
size: .
V: TRBV10-1
DNA: TGCGCCAGCAGCCGCGACGGAAAACTGTTTTTT
CDR3: CASSRDGKLFF

J: TRBJ1-2
length: 13
D: .
size: .
V: TRBV29-1
DNA: TGCAGCGCTGCTGACAGGTCGAACTATGGCTACACCTTC
CDR3: CSAADRSNYGYTF

J: TRBJ2-5
length: 14
D: .
size: .
V: TRBV10-3
DNA: TGTGCCATCAGTGGAACAGGGTCATACGAGACCCAGTACTTC
CDR3: CAISGTGSYETQYF

J: TRBJ1-1
length: 14
D: .
size: .
V: TRBV6-5
DNA: TGTGCCAGCAGTTACTCGTTGGGGTACACTGAAGCTTTCTTT
CDR3: CASSYSLGYTEAFF

J: TRBJ2-1
length: 17
D: .
size: .
V: TRBV28
DNA: TGTGCCAGCAGCCTAAGGTACAGCCGTCCCAAGGACAATGAGCAGTTCTTC
CDR3: CASSLRYSRPKDNEQFF

J: TRBJ2-1
length: 16
D: TRBD2
size: .
V: TRBV24-1
DNA: TGTGCCACCAGTGATTCCCCGGGAGGCCCCCGCGATGAGCAGTTCTTC
CDR3: CATSDSPGGPRDEQFF

J: TRBJ1-1
length: 17
D: .
size: .
V: TRBV14
DNA: TGTGCCAGCAGCCAAGGAAGGATCGACAGGTGGAACACTGAAGCTTTCTTT
CDR3: CASSQGRIDRWNTEAFF

J: TRBJ2-6
length: 18
D: .
size: .
V: TRBV21-1
DNA: TGTGCCAGCAGCAAGACGGACAGGGGAGTCTCTGGGGCCAACGTCCTGACTTTC
CDR3: CASSKTDRGVSGANVLTF

J: TRBJ1-3
length: 15
D: .
size: .
V: TRBV5-1
DNA: TGCGCCAGCAGCCAGGGGAGGGTCTCTGGAAACACCATATATTTT
CDR3: CASSQGRVSGNTIYF

J: TRBJ1-5
length: 17
D: TRBD1
size: .
V: TRBV7-9
DNA: TGTGCCAGCAGCAAGGGGACCGGGACAGGGGGGAATCAGCCCCAGCATTTT
CDR3: CASSKGTGTGGNQPQHF

J: TRBJ2-4
length: 13
D: .
size: .
V: TRBV18
DNA: TGTGCCAGCTCACCATCTCCGGGGGCTATTCAGTACTTC
CDR3: CASSPSPGAIQYF

J: TRBJ1-5
length: 15
D: .
size: .
V: TRBV5-1
DNA: TGCGCCAGCAGCTTGGGGGGGATAAGCAATCAGCCCCAGCATTTT
CDR3: CASSLGGISNQPQHF

J: TRBJ1-2
length: 16
D: .
size: .
V: TRBV30
DNA: TGTGCCTGGAGTGTTAAGGAGACCCATCCTTTCTATGGCTACACCTTC
CDR3: CAWSVKETHPFYGYTF

J: TRBJ2-5
length: 14
D: TRBD2
size: .
V: TRBV20-1
DNA: TGCAGTGCTAGTATAAGCGGGAGTGGGGAGACCCAGTACTTC
CDR3: CSASISGSGETQYF

J: TRBJ2-5
length: 18
D: .
size: .
V: TRBV15
DNA: TGTGCCACCAGCAGAGGGGCTAGCGTTTCCGTTAACCAAGAGACCCAGTACTTC
CDR3: CATSRGASVSVNQETQYF

J: TRBJ2-7
length: 13
D: .
size: .
V: TRBV11-3
DNA: TGTGCCAGCAGTATGGCAGCCGCCTACGAGCAGTACTTC
CDR3: CASSMAAAYEQYF

J: TRBJ2-2
length: 14
D: .
size: .
V: TRBV7-2
DNA: TGTGCCAGCAGCTTAAGGCGCAACACCGGGGAGCTGTTTTTT
CDR3: CASSLRRNTGELFF

J: TRBJ2-2
length: 15
D: TRBD2
size: once
V: TRBV9
DNA: TGTGCCAGCAGCGCCGCGGCGGGGGACACCGGGGAGCTGTTTTTT
CDR3: CASSAAAGDTGELFF

J: TRBJ1-6
length: 16
D: .
size: .
V: TRBV5-6
DNA: TGTGCCAGCAGCTCGGACGGGGGCTCCTATAATTCACCCCTCCACTTT
CDR3: CASSSDGGSYNSPLHF

J: TRBJ1-6
length: 15
D: TRBD1
size: .
V: TRBV27
DNA: TGTGCCAGCAGTTCACAGGGGACCTATAATTCACCCCTCCACTTT
CDR3: CASSSQGTYNSPLHF

J: TRBJ1-2
length: 13
D: .
size: .
V: TRBV6-6
DNA: TGTGCCAGCAGCCGCTTGGACGAGGATGGCTACACCTTC
CDR3: CASSRLDEDGYTF

J: TRBJ1-2
length: 15
D: .
size: .
V: TRBV28
DNA: TGTGCCAGCAGTTTAATGATGGCCGTTAACTATGGCTACACCTTC
CDR3: CASSLMMAVNYGYTF

J: TRBJ1-2
length: 17
D: .
size: .
V: TRBV14
DNA: TGTGCCAGCAGCCAAGAGCTCGCAGGGGACGGGGCGTCGCGCTACACCTTC
CDR3: CASSQELAGDGASRYTF

J: TRBJ2-5
length: 13
D: .
size: .
V: TRBV5-6
DNA: TGTGCCAGCAGCTTTTTGTATTACGAGACCCAGTACTTC
CDR3: CASSFLYYETQYF

J: TRBJ1-2
length: 14
D: TRBD1
size: .
V: TRBV2
DNA: TGTGCCAGCAGTGAACTGACAGGGGCCTATGGCTACACCTTC
CDR3: CASSELTGAYGYTF

J: TRBJ2-3
length: 15
D: TRBD2
size: once
V: TRBV5-1
DNA: TGCGCCAGCAGCCGCAAGCTAGCGGACACAGATACGCAGTATTTT
CDR3: CASSRKLADTDTQYF

J: TRBJ2-1
length: 11
D: .
size: .
V: TRBV29-1
DNA: TGCAGCGTTGACGGGGGGACAGAGCAGTTCTTC
CDR3: CSVDGGTEQFF

J: TRBJ2-3
length: 15
D: TRBD2
size: .
V: TRBV5-1
DNA: TGCGCCAGCAGCTTAGCGGGAGTGAACACAGATACGCAGTATTTT
CDR3: CASSLAGVNTDTQYF

J: TRBJ1-5
length: 15
D: .
size: .
V: TRBV5-6
DNA: TGTGCCAGCAGCTTGAACAGGGCGAACAATCAGCCCCAGCATTTT
CDR3: CASSLNRANNQPQHF

J: TRBJ2-1
length: 16
D: .
size: once
V: TRBV7-6
DNA: TGTGCCAGCAGCCAACCTCGGATCGGGGGTGTTAATGAGCAGTTCTTC
CDR3: CASSQPRIGGVNEQFF

J: TRBJ1-2
length: 14
D: .
size: .
V: TRBV2
DNA: TGTGCCAGCAGGGCACTTGATGTTAACTATGGCTACACCTTC
CDR3: CASRALDVNYGYTF

J: TRBJ1-5
length: 16
D: TRBD1
size: few
V: TRBV3-1/TRBV3-2
DNA: TGTGCCAGCAGCCAAGGAATGACAGGGGACAATCAGCCCCAGCATTTT
CDR3: CASSQGMTGDNQPQHF